This is a list of T cell receptor beta chains from one sample in a study of blood T cell repertoires in COVID-19. The repertoire was sequenced with immunoSEQ multiplex PCR; TCRdb's copy has only in-frame clones and lacks some. The table includes tens of thousands of clones, around 90% detected once. The sequenced material came from peripheral blood. These receptors all stem from a woman in her sixties or seventies with acute or convalescent COVID-19. CDR3s include the opening cysteine and the closing phenylalanine or tryptophan. Each record gives: CDR3 protein, CDR3 DNA, V gene, clone size, D gene, J gene, CDR3 length. D genes are given only for firm matches. Clone size is shown for a subset of rows, as once, few, many or a class of expanded clone.

cdr3_aa: CASSQEGQVYGYTF
cdr3_nt: TGCGCCAGCAGCCAAGAGGGACAGGTCTATGGCTACACCTTC
v_call: TRBV4-1
clone_size: .
d_call: TRBD1
j_call: TRBJ1-2
cdr3_length: 14

cdr3_aa: CASRGASTIYF
cdr3_nt: TGTGCCAGCAGAGGGGCCAGCACCATATATTTT
v_call: TRBV3-1/TRBV3-2
clone_size: .
d_call: .
j_call: TRBJ1-3
cdr3_length: 11

cdr3_aa: CASSLWTGGAPGELFF
cdr3_nt: TGCGCCAGCAGCTTGTGGACAGGGGGGGCACCCGGGGAGCTGTTTTTT
v_call: TRBV5-1
clone_size: .
d_call: TRBD1
j_call: TRBJ2-2
cdr3_length: 16

cdr3_aa: CASSYSRNNNEQFF
cdr3_nt: TGTGCCAGCAGTTACTCGAGGAACAACAATGAGCAGTTCTTC
v_call: TRBV6-5
clone_size: once
d_call: .
j_call: TRBJ2-1
cdr3_length: 14

cdr3_aa: CASSIDGTVNQPQHF
cdr3_nt: TGTGCCAGCAGCATAGACGGAACAGTCAATCAGCCCCAGCATTTT
v_call: TRBV7-9
clone_size: .
d_call: .
j_call: TRBJ1-5
cdr3_length: 15

cdr3_aa: CASSARPGGTNEKLFF
cdr3_nt: TGTGCCAGCAGCGCGCGGCCCGGGGGGACTAATGAAAAACTGTTTTTT
v_call: TRBV9
clone_size: .
d_call: .
j_call: TRBJ1-4
cdr3_length: 16

cdr3_aa: CASTRGGYEQYF
cdr3_nt: TGTGCCAGCACCCGCGGGGGCTACGAGCAGTACTTC
v_call: TRBV12-3/TRBV12-4
clone_size: .
d_call: TRBD2
j_call: TRBJ2-7
cdr3_length: 12

cdr3_aa: CASSPNGLGQGRDEQYF
cdr3_nt: TGTGCCAGCAGTCCCAACGGGTTGGGACAGGGGAGGGACGAGCAGTACTTC
v_call: TRBV27
clone_size: .
d_call: TRBD1
j_call: TRBJ2-7
cdr3_length: 17

cdr3_aa: CASSGSGLAAGELFF
cdr3_nt: TGCGCCAGCAGCGGGTCAGGACTAGCGGCCGGGGAGCTGTTTTTT
v_call: TRBV5-1
clone_size: .
d_call: TRBD2
j_call: TRBJ2-2
cdr3_length: 15

cdr3_aa: CASSRGTGHGYTF
cdr3_nt: TGTGCCAGCAGCCGCGGGACAGGCCATGGCTACACCTTC
v_call: TRBV6-5
clone_size: .
d_call: TRBD1
j_call: TRBJ1-2
cdr3_length: 13

cdr3_aa: CASSQDIQRGNNEQFF
cdr3_nt: TGTGCCAGCAGCCAAGATATCCAGCGGGGTAACAATGAGCAGTTCTTC
v_call: TRBV3-1/TRBV3-2
clone_size: .
d_call: TRBD2
j_call: TRBJ2-1
cdr3_length: 16

cdr3_aa: CASSTSKQGNYNEQFF
cdr3_nt: TGTGCCAGCTCCACCTCCAAACAGGGGAACTACAATGAGCAGTTCTTC
v_call: TRBV7-9
clone_size: .
d_call: TRBD1
j_call: TRBJ2-1
cdr3_length: 16

cdr3_aa: CASRPQGRGNTIYF
cdr3_nt: TGTGCCAGCAGACCCCAGGGTCGGGGAAACACCATATATTTT
v_call: TRBV28
clone_size: .
d_call: .
j_call: TRBJ1-3
cdr3_length: 14

cdr3_aa: CASSLRQGISLMEAFF
cdr3_nt: TGTGCCAGCAGTTTACGGCAGGGTATATCTTTAATGGAAGCTTTCTTT
v_call: TRBV28
clone_size: .
d_call: .
j_call: TRBJ1-1
cdr3_length: 16

cdr3_aa: CASSLEAGTDTQYF
cdr3_nt: TGCGCCAGCAGCTTGGAAGCGGGCACAGATACGCAGTATTTT
v_call: TRBV5-1
clone_size: .
d_call: .
j_call: TRBJ2-3
cdr3_length: 14

cdr3_aa: CASSIQAGNTGELFF
cdr3_nt: TGTGCCAGTAGTATTCAAGCGGGGAACACCGGGGAGCTGTTTTTT
v_call: TRBV19
clone_size: .
d_call: .
j_call: TRBJ2-2
cdr3_length: 15

cdr3_aa: CASSNGGAGNTIYF
cdr3_nt: TGTGCCAGCAGCAACGGGGGTGCTGGAAACACCATATATTTT
v_call: TRBV7-9
clone_size: .
d_call: .
j_call: TRBJ1-3
cdr3_length: 14

cdr3_aa: CASSPLSLATEAFF
cdr3_nt: TGTGCCAGCTCACCACTCAGTTTAGCGACTGAAGCTTTCTTT
v_call: TRBV18
clone_size: .
d_call: .
j_call: TRBJ1-1
cdr3_length: 14

cdr3_aa: CASSLHSSDQETQYF
cdr3_nt: TGCGCCAGCAGCTTGCACTCATCTGACCAAGAGACCCAGTACTTC
v_call: TRBV5-1
clone_size: .
d_call: .
j_call: TRBJ2-5
cdr3_length: 15

cdr3_aa: CATMDRGSTDTQYF
cdr3_nt: TGTGCCACCATGGACAGGGGAAGCACAGATACGCAGTATTTT
v_call: TRBV24-1
clone_size: .
d_call: TRBD1
j_call: TRBJ2-3
cdr3_length: 14

cdr3_aa: CASSPSSVPDTQYF
cdr3_nt: TGCGCCAGCAGCCCCTCGTCCGTTCCAGATACGCAGTATTTT
v_call: TRBV5-1
clone_size: .
d_call: .
j_call: TRBJ2-3
cdr3_length: 14

cdr3_aa: CATETQGAPLHF
cdr3_nt: TGTGCCACCGAAACTCAAGGAGCACCCCTCCACTTT
v_call: TRBV28
clone_size: once
d_call: .
j_call: TRBJ1-6
cdr3_length: 12